Shown below are 23 T cell receptor beta chains from a single sample sequenced in a study of technical replicates of blood from a few donors. The data were produced by immunoSEQ multiplex PCR, yet TCRdb's version contains in-frame clones alone and is incomplete. This table has nearly 90,000 clones, approximately 95% appearing once. The specimen was T cells isolated from PBMCs. The receptors derive from a human donor in good health.

This chain links TRBV9 with TRBJ2-7; maybe TRBD2 (5 bases). V was cut by 0 bases and J by 2 bases, with 12 bases left in between. The CDR3 runs to 15 residues. Germline lookup yields CDR1 SGDLS and CDR2 YYNGEE. The CDR3 DNA is TGTGCCAGCAGCGTAGATGACTATAGGGCCTACGAGCAGTACTTC. Residues: CASSVDDYRAYEQYF.

This chain connects TRBV5-1 to TRBJ1-4; TRBD1 agrees at 10 bases. The CDR3 is made up of 15 amino acids. V lost 3 bases, J lost 7 bases, and 6 bases stayed unmatched. Per germline, CDR1 SGHRS and CDR2 YFSETQ. The chain's CDR3 is CASSWGTGEVEKLFF. DNA of the CDR3: TGCGCCAGCAGCTGGGGGACAGGGGAGGTTGAAAAACTGTTTTTT. The full variable domain, its missing parts supplied by reference TRBV5-1 and TRBJ1-4, is KAGVTQTPRYLIKTRGQQVTLSCSPISGHRSVSWYQQTPGQGLQFLFEYFSETQRNKGNFPGRFSGRQFSNSRSEMNVSTLELGDSALYLCASSWGTGEVEKLFFGSGTQLSVL.

The V call is TRBV11-2, the J call TRBJ2-7; 7 positions agree with TRBD2. The CDR3 loop spans 14 amino acids. The germline V gene has CDR1 SGHAT and CDR2 FQNNGV. Trimming took 0 bases from V and 4 from J; bases not matched to a gene: 3. CDR3 nucleotide sequence: TGTGCCAGCAGCTTAGAGCGGGGGTGGTACGAGCAGTACTTC. This sequence encodes CASSLERGWYEQYF.

The gene calls are TRBV5-4 and TRBJ2-7; a possible D gene is TRBD2 (6 bases). Trimming cost V 4 bases and J 4 bases, with 15 bases left between them. Germline values: CDR1 SGHNT, CDR2 YYREEE (reference sequence). This CDR3 has 14 residues. CDR3 region: CASSPGLEFYEQYF. CDR3 DNA sequence: TGTGCCAGCAGCCCGGGACTTGAGTTTTACGAGCAGTACTTC.

This clone came up once. This chain joins TRBV7-8 and TRBJ2-7, with 9 positions matching TRBD2. CDR1 and CDR2 (germline): SGHVS, FQNEAQ. J lost 6 bases, V lost 5 bases, and 20 bases had no gene match. The CDR3 loop spans 18 amino acids. CDR3 nucleotide sequence: TGTGCCAGCAGCCCGATGATGATAGCGGGAGATTCTTATGGCGAGCAGTACTTC. Amino acids: CASSPMMIAGDSYGEQYF.

The chain couples TRBV27 to TRBJ2-7; D possibly corresponds to TRBD1 (5 bases). Germline-derived CDR1 and CDR2 are MNHEY and SMNVEV (reference sequence). The CDR3 contains 13 residues. CDR3 nucleotide sequence: TGTGCTATAAAAGCCGACAGCTCCTACGAGCAGTACTTC. It yields the protein CAIKADSSYEQYF.

The V gene is TRBV5-4, the J gene TRBJ1-1; 10 nucleotides align to TRBD1. This CDR3 has 15 residues. V shed 3 bases and J 3 bases; nucleotides not matched to a gene: 5. The germline gives CDR1 SGHNT, CDR2 YYREEE (reference sequence). CDR3 sequence reads: CASSWGQGRDTEAFF. The CDR3 DNA reads as TGTGCCAGCAGCTGGGGACAGGGGAGGGACACTGAAGCTTTCTTT.

This chain uses TRBV28 with TRBJ2-7; D might be TRBD1 (5 bases). From germline, CDR1 is MDHEN and CDR2 SYDVKM. V lost 7 bases to trimming and J lost 1 base, with 17 bases between them. This CDR3 has 15 residues. The CDR3, as DNA: TGTGCCAGCACTCTCAGGGAACCAACTTCCTACGAGCAGTACTTC. Amino acids: CASTLREPTSYEQYF. The whole variable domain, filled in from reference TRBV28 and TRBJ2-7, reads DVKVTQSSRYLVKRTGEKVFLECVQDMDHENMFWYRQDPGLGLRLIYFSYDVKMKEKGDIPEGYSVSREKKERFSLILESASTNQTSMYLCASTLREPTSYEQYFGPGTRLTVT.

V gene TRBV27 combines with J gene TRBJ1-4, with 8 bases that match TRBD1. With V trimmed by 2 bases and J by 8 bases, 4 bases remained unmatched. Germline lookup yields CDR1 MNHEY and CDR2 SMNVEV (reference sequence). The CDR3 sequence is 14 residues long. As DNA, the CDR3 is TGTGCCAGCAGTTTAAGGACAGGGAGGGAAAAACTGTTTTTT. Protein: CASSLRTGREKLFF.

CDR3 protein: CASSISGSSSYNEQFF. The CDR3 DNA reads as TGTGCCAGCAGTATTAGCGGGAGTAGCTCCTACAATGAGCAGTTCTTC. The rearrangement joins TRBV7-9 to TRBJ2-1, with TRBD2 matching 9 bases. Germline V lookup: CDR1 SEHNR, CDR2 FQNEAQ (reference sequence). The CDR3 totals 16 residues. The junction had 6 bases not matched to a gene; V was cut back by 6 bases and J by 0 bases. Drawing the rest from reference TRBV7-9 and TRBJ2-1, the complete variable domain is DTGVSQNPRHKITKRGQNVTFRCDPISEHNRLYWYRQTLGQGPEFLTYFQNEAQLEKSRLLSDRFSAERPKGSFSTLEIQRTEQGDSAMYLCASSISGSSSYNEQFFGPGTRLTVL.

This clone occurred once. This chain uses TRBV10-3 with TRBJ2-3, with TRBD2 as a possible D gene (6 bases). Trimming shortened V by 10 bases and J by 4 bases, and 12 bases separated the two germline ends. Per germline, CDR1 ENHRY and CDR2 SYGVKD. The CDR3 runs to 12 residues. The CDR3 coding sequence is TGTGCCACCGGGACTCCCCCAGATACGCAGTATTTT. It is translated as CATGTPPDTQYF.

The chain recombines TRBV11-3 with TRBJ2-3, with 9 bases that match TRBD2. Germline assignment: CDR1 SGHNT and CDR2 YENEEA. Losses at the gene ends were 3 bases for V and 5 bases for J; bases not matched to a gene: 9. This CDR3 is built from 16 residues. CDR3 sequence: CASSLGIAGEGDTQYF. In nucleotides, the CDR3 is TGTGCCAGCAGCTTGGGAATAGCGGGAGAGGGAGATACGCAGTATTTT.

The V call is TRBV5-4, the J call TRBJ1-1; 9 positions agree with TRBD1. The CDR3 has 15 amino acids. After removal of 4 bases from V and 4 bases from J, the junction contained 8 bases not matched to a gene. Germline CDR1 SGHNT, CDR2 YYREEE (reference sequence). The chain's CDR3 is CASSTMTGGTTEAFF. In DNA, the CDR3 is TGTGCCAGCAGCACGATGACAGGGGGGACCACTGAAGCTTTCTTT.

This rearrangement joins TRBV19 to TRBJ1-5; D possibly corresponds to TRBD1 (5 bases). CDR3 length: 13 amino acids. V shed 5 bases and J shed 5 bases, with 10 bases lying between them. In germline, CDR1 is LNHDA, CDR2 SQIVND (reference sequence). DNA of the CDR3: TGTGCCAGTAGTGTACAAGGGGATCAGCCCCAGCATTTT. Translation: CASSVQGDQPQHF.

The chain has TRBV25-1 and TRBJ2-7; 10 nucleotides agree with TRBD2. CDR3 size: 16 residues. Germline CDR1 MGHDK, CDR2 SYGVNS. V was pared by 3 bases and J by 1 base, with 6 bases of the junction left unmatched. CDR3 sequence: CASSDLAGVPSYEQYF. In nucleotides, the CDR3 is TGTGCCAGCAGTGACCTAGCGGGAGTACCATCCTACGAGCAGTACTTC.

Here the CDR3 reads CASSVGAPQDYGYTF. The CDR3 DNA sequence: TGTGCCAGCAGCGTAGGGGCCCCGCAGGACTATGGCTACACCTTC. This chain links TRBV9 with TRBJ1-2; D is undetermined. Germline V gene sequence: CDR1 SGDLS, CDR2 YYNGEE. CDR3 size: 15 residues. Trimming removed 0 bases at V and 3 bases at J, with 12 bases between.

The chain recombines TRBV4-1 with TRBJ2-7; D remains unclear. The germline CDR1 and CDR2 sequences are MGHRA and YSYEKL. V lost 0 bases and J 3 bases, leaving 9 bases between the germline ends. The CDR3 has 14 amino acids. The CDR3 sequence is CASSQEYKFYEQYF. In nucleotides, the CDR3 is TGCGCCAGCAGCCAAGAGTACAAGTTCTACGAGCAGTACTTC.

This sequence joins TRBV19 and TRBJ2-1; TRBD2 aligns across 7 bases. Germline trimming cut 5 bases from V and 6 bases from J; bases unmatched to any gene: 4. CDR3 size: 13 residues. The germline V gene encodes CDR1 LNHDA and CDR2 SQIVND (reference sequence). CDR3 amino acids: CASSFGTINEQFF. The DNA of the CDR3 is TGTGCCAGTAGTTTCGGGACTATCAATGAGCAGTTCTTC.

The J gene is TRBJ2-3, the V gene TRBV30; D is ambiguous. There are 11 residues in the CDR3. Deletions cut 3 bases from V and 4 bases from J, with 5 bases between. Germline-derived CDR1 and CDR2 are GTSNPN and SVGIG (reference sequence). CDR3 DNA sequence: TGTGCCTGGAGGGCGGCAGATACGCAGTATTTT. Protein sequence: CAWRAADTQYF.

This chain uses TRBV7-2 with TRBJ1-2; TRBD1 agrees at 8 bases. The CDR3 totals 13 residues. Germline lookup yields CDR1 SGHTA and CDR2 FQGNSA. After removal of 6 bases from V and 6 bases from J, the junction contained 6 bases not matched to a gene. CDR3 sequence reads: CASRQGGSDGYTF. The CDR3 DNA reads as TGTGCCAGCAGACAGGGGGGTTCGGATGGCTACACCTTC.

The V gene is TRBV5-5, the J gene TRBJ2-1; TRBD2 agrees at 14 bases. The CDR3 covers 16 residues. Germline-derived CDR1 and CDR2 are SGHKS and YYEKEE (reference sequence). Unmatched junction bases numbered 13, after V lost 5 bases and J lost 12 bases. The CDR3 sequence: CASSTSTGLAGVGQFF. DNA of the CDR3: TGTGCCAGCAGTACTAGCACGGGACTAGCGGGAGTCGGGCAGTTCTTC.

V is TRBV28 and J is TRBJ2-6, with D perhaps matching TRBD1 (6 bases). The ends were cut back, 5 bases at V and 2 bases at J, with 16 bases in the middle. The CDR3 spans 17 residues. Germline CDR1 reads MDHEN; CDR2 reads SYDVKM. Written as DNA, the CDR3 is TGTGCCAGCAGTGGGCACAGGGTGGATCCTGGGGCCAACGTCCTGACTTTC. It encodes CASSGHRVDPGANVLTF.

Regarding this clone: A junction end diverges from the germline sequence, so it may reflect a read error. The J gene is TRBJ2-7, the V gene TRBV6-5; D gene unclear. Germline V gene lookup returns CDR1 MNHEY and CDR2 SVGAGI. CDR3 length: 14 amino acids. Written as DNA, the CDR3 is TGTGCCAGTAGTTCGAGTCCCTTGTCCCACGAGCAGTACTTC. It codes for CASSSSPLSHEQYF.